These T cell receptor beta chains were read from a single sample in a study of control samples from healthy donors and cancer patients. Produced via immunoSEQ multiplex PCR; TCRdb's table is partial and in-frame only. This table holds 130,000 or so clones, roughly 94% found once. Specimen: blood. The receptors come from a man between 40 and 49 years old in good health. CDR3s include the opening cysteine and the closing phenylalanine or tryptophan. Each record gives: V gene, D gene, J gene, CDR3 protein, CDR3 DNA. D genes are given only for firm matches.

v_call: TRBV5-1
d_call: -
j_call: TRBJ2-2
cdr3_aa: CASSFGPGQNTGELFF
cdr3_nt: TGCGCCAGCAGCTTTGGACCGGGACAGAACACCGGGGAGCTGTTTTTT

v_call: TRBV13
d_call: -
j_call: TRBJ2-7
cdr3_aa: CASAGGYEQYF
cdr3_nt: TGTGCCAGCGCCGGGGGATACGAGCAGTACTTC

v_call: TRBV11-2
d_call: TRBD1
j_call: TRBJ1-2
cdr3_aa: CASSYGQGVYYGYTF
cdr3_nt: TGTGCCAGCAGCTACGGACAGGGGGTATATTATGGCTACACCTTC

v_call: TRBV5-1
d_call: -
j_call: TRBJ2-1
cdr3_aa: CASSRTDVDEQFF
cdr3_nt: TGCGCCAGCTCCAGGACGGACGTCGATGAGCAGTTCTTC

v_call: TRBV6-6
d_call: -
j_call: TRBJ1-5
cdr3_aa: CASRSQGYSNQPQHF
cdr3_nt: TGTGCCAGCAGATCACAGGGTTATAGCAATCAGCCCCAGCATTTT

v_call: TRBV9
d_call: TRBD2
j_call: TRBJ2-7
cdr3_aa: CASSVTSGPAYEQYF
cdr3_nt: TGTGCCAGCAGCGTAACTAGCGGCCCCGCCTACGAGCAGTACTTC

v_call: TRBV5-6
d_call: -
j_call: TRBJ1-2
cdr3_aa: CASSLPGPKLGGYTF
cdr3_nt: TGTGCCAGCAGCTTGCCGGGGCCAAAACTAGGTGGCTACACCTTC

v_call: TRBV29-1
d_call: -
j_call: TRBJ1-2
cdr3_aa: CSVEEHQGANYGYTF
cdr3_nt: TGCAGCGTTGAAGAACATCAGGGTGCTAACTATGGCTACACCTTC

v_call: TRBV6-6
d_call: -
j_call: TRBJ2-5
cdr3_aa: CASSGRRETQYF
cdr3_nt: TGTGCCAGCTCTGGACGGCGGGAGACCCAGTACTTC

v_call: TRBV11-2
d_call: -
j_call: TRBJ2-5
cdr3_aa: CASSLGEKETQYF
cdr3_nt: TGTGCCAGCAGCTTAGGGGAAAAAGAGACCCAGTACTTC

v_call: TRBV4-2
d_call: -
j_call: TRBJ1-1
cdr3_aa: CASSQGGGGTEAFF
cdr3_nt: TGTGCCAGCAGCCAGGGGGGGGGCGGCACTGAAGCTTTCTTT

v_call: TRBV4-2
d_call: -
j_call: TRBJ1-3
cdr3_aa: CASSQELVAQGRLSSGNTIYF
cdr3_nt: TGTGCCAGCAGCCAAGAGTTGGTAGCGCAGGGGCGACTTAGCTCTGGAAACACCATATATTTT

v_call: TRBV18
d_call: -
j_call: TRBJ1-4
cdr3_aa: CASSRDSNEKLFF
cdr3_nt: TGTGCCAGCTCACGCGACAGTAATGAAAAACTGTTTTTT

v_call: TRBV9
d_call: -
j_call: TRBJ1-3
cdr3_aa: CASSVDEGDTIYF
cdr3_nt: TGTGCCAGCAGCGTGGACGAGGGCGACACCATATATTTT

v_call: TRBV4-1
d_call: -
j_call: TRBJ1-1
cdr3_aa: CASSQHAERGSTEAFF
cdr3_nt: TGCGCCAGCAGCCAACACGCGGAGAGGGGGAGCACTGAAGCTTTCTTT

v_call: TRBV5-1
d_call: -
j_call: TRBJ1-1
cdr3_aa: CASSLDGARTEAFF
cdr3_nt: TGCGCCAGCAGCTTGGATGGGGCAAGGACTGAAGCTTTCTTT

v_call: TRBV7-8
d_call: -
j_call: TRBJ1-4
cdr3_aa: CASSPDRTTNEKLFF
cdr3_nt: TGTGCCAGCAGTCCAGACAGAACAACTAATGAAAAACTGTTTTTT

v_call: TRBV11-2
d_call: TRBD1
j_call: TRBJ1-2
cdr3_aa: CASSSMWTGGNGYTF
cdr3_nt: TGTGCCAGCAGCTCGATGTGGACAGGGGGCAATGGCTACACCTTC

v_call: TRBV6-5
d_call: -
j_call: TRBJ1-5
cdr3_aa: CASSYGGDNQPQHF
cdr3_nt: TGTGCCAGCAGTTACGGCGGGGATAATCAGCCCCAGCATTTT

v_call: TRBV25-1
d_call: -
j_call: TRBJ2-7
cdr3_aa: CASSDTNYEQYF
cdr3_nt: TGTGCCAGCAGTGATACGAATTACGAGCAGTACTTC